Following are 32 T cell receptor beta chains from one sample sequenced in a study of spatial heterogeneity in lung cancer. Time point defined: sample taken at primary tumor resection. TCRdb reprocessed the 5' RACE reads via MiXCR and lists one record per CDR3 protein. The repertoire consists of roughly 39,000 distinct CDR3 sequences, with nearly 7% occurring once and the leading ten covering around 42%. The sequenced sample was PBMCs, obtained at surgery. Receptors were obtained from a female donor with early-stage non-small cell lung cancer.

This clonotype was found many times. This chain connects TRBV3-1 to TRBJ2-4; D gene ambiguous. The CDR3 runs 11 residues. Germline V gene sequence: CDR1 LGHDT, CDR2 YNNKEL (reference sequence). V gave up 1 base and J gave up 6 bases, with 1 base separating them. In nucleotides, the CDR3 is TGTGCCAGCAGCCAAGCAAACATTCAGTACTTC. This translates into CASSQANIQYF.

This clonotype was found many times. The rearrangement links TRBV24-1 to TRBJ1-1, with TRBD1 identical over 10 bases. Trimming removed 4 bases from V and 4 bases from J; junction bases left unmatched: 5. This CDR3 contains 15 residues. Per the germline V gene, CDR1 is KGHDR and CDR2 is SFDVKD. CDR3 region: CATSEGQGPVTEAFF. The CDR3 nucleotides are TGTGCCACCAGTGAGGGACAGGGGCCGGTCACTGAAGCTTTCTTT.

In its sample, this clonotype was seen many times. The chain combines TRBV7-9 with TRBJ1-1; D remains ambiguous. The germline CDR1 and CDR2 sequences are SEHNR and FQNEAQ (reference sequence). The CDR3 spans 12 residues. The germline V and J ends were trimmed by 4 bases and 4 bases, with 7 bases remaining between them. The CDR3 sequence is CASSSRATEAFF. Here the CDR3 DNA reads TGTGCCAGCAGCTCCCGGGCCACTGAAGCTTTCTTT. Full variable domain (rest looked up from reference TRBV7-9 and TRBJ1-1): DTGVSQNPRHKITKRGQNVTFRCDPISEHNRLYWYRQTLGQGPEFLTYFQNEAQLEKSRLLSDRFSAERPKGSFSTLEIQRTEQGDSAMYLCASSSRATEAFFGQGTRLTVV.

This clonotype was counted at least ten times. The chain has TRBV10-3 and TRBJ1-1; no definite D call. CDR1 ENHRY and CDR2 SYGVKD come from the germline V gene. V was shortened by 5 bases and J by 0 bases, with 16 bases between the two germline ends. The CDR3 is 16 residues long. The DNA for the CDR3 is TGTGCCATCAGTCTGAGTAGCGGCCAGTTGAACACTGAAGCTTTCTTT. This sequence encodes CAISLSSGQLNTEAFF.

The table lists this clonotype with many counts. The gene calls are TRBV4-1 and TRBJ1-5, with 7 bases lining up with TRBD1. After removal of 2 bases from V and 0 bases from J, the junction contained 7 bases not matched to a gene. This CDR3 comprises 17 residues. The germline V gene has CDR1 MGHRA and CDR2 YSYEKL. The CDR3 protein is CASSQPGQSLSNQPQHF. CDR3 DNA sequence: TGCGCCAGCAGCCAACCGGGACAGAGCCTTAGCAATCAGCCCCAGCATTTT.

As for this clonotype: Germline and junction disagree at one end, which may indicate a read error. V and J are TRBV7-9 and TRBJ1-1, with D unclear. Germline assignment: CDR1 SEHNR and CDR2 FQNEAQ (reference sequence). The CDR3 runs 13 residues. CDR3 DNA: TGTGCCAGCAGGTTAGGAGGGAACACTGAAGCTTTCTTT. Its translation: CASRLGGNTEAFF. Looking up the rest from reference TRBV7-9 and TRBJ1-1 gives the full variable domain: DTGVSQNPRHKITKRGQNVTFRCDPISEHNRLYWYRQTLGQGPEFLTYFQNEAQLEKSRLLSDRFSAERPKGSFSTLEIQRTEQGDSAMYLCASRLGGNTEAFFGQGTRLTVV.

The chain combines TRBV5-6 with TRBJ1-1, with a possible D match to TRBD1 (6 bases). CDR1 and CDR2 from the germline V gene are SGHDT and YYEEEE. This CDR3 spans 13 amino acids. V lost 2 bases, J lost 8 bases, and 13 bases lay in between. Here the CDR3 reads CASSFARTAEAFF. DNA for the CDR3: TGTGCCAGCAGCTTTGCCCGGACAGCCGAAGCTTTCTTT. The full variable domain, its missing parts supplied by reference TRBV5-6 and TRBJ1-1, is DAGVTQSPTHLIKTRGQQVTLRCSPKSGHDTVSWYQQALGQGPQFIFQYYEEEERQRGNFPDRFSGHQFPNYSSELNVNALLLGDSALYLCASSFARTAEAFFGQGTRLTVV.

Comments on this clonotype: A much larger clone lies a single base off, so this may be a read error. This likely comes from a read error, as the CDR3 has no conserved phenylalanine or tryptophan at its end. The V call is TRBV15, the J call TRBJ1-1; no clear D. Germline CDR1 and CDR2: LNHNV and YYDKDF (reference sequence). The V end lost 0 bases, the J end lost 1 base, and 12 bases lay between the germline ends. There are 16 residues in the CDR3. The CDR3 reads CATSRERVLGNTEAFS. The CDR3 nucleotides are TGTGCCACCAGCAGAGAGAGGGTCCTGGGGAACACTGAAGCTTTCTCT.

This sequence joins TRBV6-2 or TRBV6-3 and TRBJ1-5; D ambiguous. V was trimmed by 2 bases and J by 2 bases, leaving 16 bases between them. CDR3 length: 17 amino acids. Germline assignment: CDR1 MNHEY and CDR2 SVGEGT. DNA for the CDR3: TGTGCCAGCAGTTACCCTCGGACGGCTCAGCGCAATCAGCCCCAGCATTTT. Protein product: CASSYPRTAQRNQPQHF.

The chain couples TRBV20-1 to TRBJ2-4; TRBD1 aligns across 10 bases. Germline V CDR1 and CDR2: DFQATT, SNEGSKA (reference sequence). The CDR3 runs 14 residues. After removal of 4 bases from V and 8 bases from J, the junction contained 8 bases not matched to a gene. CDR3 in amino acids: CSAMDGQGEYIQYF. Here the CDR3 DNA reads TGCAGTGCTATGGATGGACAGGGGGAATACATTCAGTACTTC.

This clonotype is medium-sized in the sample. This sequence joins TRBV6-5 and TRBJ2-3; TRBD2 matches at 11 bases. The CDR3 is made up of 14 amino acids. V shed 6 bases and J 6 bases; nucleotides not matched to a gene: 5. Germline V gene lookup returns CDR1 MNHEY and CDR2 SVGAGI. CDR3 region: CASSLSGGADTQYF. The CDR3 DNA is TGTGCCAGCAGCCTTAGCGGGGGGGCCGATACGCAGTATTTT.

Only a few counts were recorded for this clonotype. The rearrangement links TRBV12-3 or TRBV12-4 to TRBJ2-1; 8 bases align to TRBD2. This CDR3 contains 15 residues. The ends lost 6 bases at V and 4 bases at J; junction bases unmatched: 8. DNA of the CDR3: TGTGCCAGCAGCCTTAGCGGGGCCCGGTACAATGAGCAGTTCTTC. Protein: CASSLSGARYNEQFF.

The rearrangement uses TRBV7-9 and TRBJ2-3, with 12 nucleotides matching TRBD2. This CDR3 spans 18 amino acids. J was trimmed by 3 bases and V by 4 bases; bases with no gene match: 11. The germline CDR1 and CDR2 sequences are SEHNR and FQNEAQ (reference sequence). In DNA form, the CDR3 reads TGTGCCAGCAGCTCGAAGACTAGGACTAGCGGGGAAACAGATACGCAGTATTTT. Encoded protein: CASSSKTRTSGETDTQYF.

The sample holds many counts of this clonotype. V and J are TRBV21-1 and TRBJ2-6; the table's D call, TRBD1, has no DNA check behind it. TRBV21-1 is listed as a pseudogene. The CDR3 consists of 17 residues. DNA of the CDR3: TGTGCCAGCAGCAAAGAACCCGGGCTTAGGAGGTGCAACGTCCTGACTTTC. Translated: CASSKEPGLRRCNVLTF.

In its sample, this clonotype was seen many times. The chain joins TRBV15 to TRBJ2-5, with D unresolved. CDR1 LNHNV and CDR2 YYDKDF come from the germline V gene (reference sequence). The CDR3 is made up of 17 amino acids. V gave up 2 bases and J gave up 0 bases, with 16 bases separating them. This CDR3 reads CATSRLSSGLDQETQYF. CDR3 sequence (DNA): TGTGCCACCAGCAGATTGTCGTCGGGTTTGGACCAAGAGACCCAGTACTTC.

The table lists this clonotype with many counts. The chain carries TRBV4-1 and TRBJ2-5; TRBD1 aligns across 7 bases. The CDR3 has 13 residues. Germline values: CDR1 MGHRA, CDR2 YSYEKL. With V trimmed by 3 bases and J by 5 bases, 3 bases remained unmatched. CDR3 nucleotide sequence: TGCGCCAGCAGCCACTACAGGGGTGAGACCCAGTACTTC. Protein: CASSHYRGETQYF.

This clonotype was counted only a few times. This chain links TRBV18 with TRBJ1-1, with D hard to call. Germline V gene data show CDR1 as KGHSH and CDR2 as LQKENI. With 2 bases removed from V and 1 base from J, the gap between germline ends came to 14 bases. This CDR3 is built from 16 residues. The CDR3 coding sequence is TGTGCCAGCTCACCAACCCAACGGCCCAGGAACACTGAAGCTTTCTTT. Its translation is CASSPTQRPRNTEAFF.

This clonotype was recorded at least ten times. The CDR3 loop reads CASSPGTLDTQYF. The CDR3 DNA reads as TGCGCCAGCAGTCCAGGGACCTTAGATACGCAGTATTTT. The chain joins TRBV4-1 to TRBJ2-3; either TRBD1 or TRBD2 may fit D (5 bases each). V was pared by 6 bases and J by 5 bases, with 12 bases between. Looked up from germline, CDR1 is MGHRA and CDR2 is YSYEKL. This CDR3 is 13 amino acids long.

This clonotype was counted only a few times. The J gene is TRBJ1-1, the V gene TRBV5-1, with D tentatively TRBD1 (6 bases). This CDR3 comprises 11 residues. CDR1 SGHRS and CDR2 YFSETQ come from the germline V gene. With 4 bases removed from V and 8 bases from J, the gap between germline ends came to 9 bases. The DNA for the CDR3 is TGCGCCAGCAGCGTCACAGGGGAAGCTTTCTTT. It specifies CASSVTGEAFF. The full variable domain, with the rest looked up from reference TRBV5-1 and TRBJ1-1, is KAGVTQTPRYLIKTRGQQVTLSCSPISGHRSVSWYQQTPGQGLQFLFEYFSETQRNKGNFPGRFSGRQFSNSRSEMNVSTLELGDSALYLCASSVTGEAFFGQGTRLTVV.

In its sample, this clonotype was seen many times. This rearrangement joins TRBV12-3 or TRBV12-4 to TRBJ2-5; D is unresolved. This CDR3 has 13 amino acids. V lost 2 bases, J lost 5 bases, and 9 bases lay in between. CDR3 nucleotide sequence: TGTGCCAGCAGTTTACTTGGGGTGGAGACCCAGTACTTC. This encodes CASSLLGVETQYF.

The table lists this clonotype with many counts. This chain links TRBV10-3 with TRBJ2-4; D tentatively fits TRBD1 or TRBD2 (6 bases each). Trimming cost V 2 bases and J 5 bases, with 16 bases left between them. The CDR3 consists of 16 residues. Per germline, CDR1 ENHRY and CDR2 SYGVKD. The CDR3 DNA reads as TGTGCCATCAGTGAGGGGACTGGGGCAGGGGAAAACATTCAGTACTTC. Protein: CAISEGTGAGENIQYF.

This clonotype was picked up many times. V usage is TRBV7-2 and J usage is TRBJ2-1, with TRBD2 identical over 8 bases. In germline, CDR1 is SGHTA, CDR2 FQGNSA. The CDR3 loop spans 15 amino acids. Germline trimming cut 2 bases from V and 8 bases from J; bases unmatched to any gene: 8. CDR3 in amino acids: CASSLYRLAGDEQFF. The CDR3 coding sequence is TGTGCCAGCAGCTTATATCGGCTAGCGGGCGATGAGCAGTTCTTC.

This clonotype was detected only a few times. The chain couples TRBV21-1 to TRBJ1-6; the table's TRBD1 call for D was not verified on the DNA. TRBV21-1 is shown as a pseudogene. The CDR3 is made up of 18 amino acids. DNA of the CDR3: TGTGCCAGCAGCCTTTGTCTGGTGGACGGGGGGTATAATTCACCCCTCCACTTT. The encoded protein is CASSLCLVDGGYNSPLHF.

This clonotype was seen repeatedly, ten times or more. J is TRBJ1-1 and V is TRBV7-9; D possibly corresponds to TRBD1 (5 bases). Germline-derived CDR1 and CDR2 are SEHNR and FQNEAQ (reference sequence). The V gene lost 5 bases and the J gene lost 4 bases, with 17 bases spanning the gap. The CDR3 spans 15 residues. CDR3 residues: CASSLTGLMGTEAFF. Here the CDR3 DNA reads TGTGCCAGCAGCCTTACAGGCCTGATGGGCACTGAAGCTTTCTTT.

In its sample, this clonotype was seen many times. The CDR3 loop reads CASSLGQNQETQYF. The CDR3 DNA is TGCGCCAGCAGCTTGGGACAGAACCAAGAGACCCAGTACTTC. The genes are TRBV5-1 and TRBJ2-5; D is possibly TRBD1 (5 bases). Germline V gives CDR1 SGHRS, CDR2 YFSETQ. This CDR3 has 14 residues. V lost 0 bases and J 0 bases, leaving 6 bases between the germline ends.

This clonotype was seen repeatedly, ten times or more. The chain links TRBV4-3 to TRBJ2-1; TRBD1 agrees at 8 bases. This CDR3 is 16 amino acids long. Trimming removed 1 base from V and 7 bases from J; junction bases left unmatched: 9. The V gene's germline CDR1 is LGHNA and CDR2 YSLEER. CDR3 sequence: CASSQGTWRTGNEQFF. In DNA, the CDR3 is TGCGCCAGCAGCCAAGGGACCTGGCGGACAGGGAATGAGCAGTTCTTC.

In this sample, this clonotype turned up a few times. The gene calls are TRBV7-9 and TRBJ1-6; no definite D call. V shed 5 bases and J shed 7 bases, with 15 bases lying between them. The CDR3 length is 15 residues. From germline, CDR1 is SEHNR and CDR2 FQNEAQ (reference sequence). CDR3 loop: CASSNVAGVNSPLHF. The CDR3, as DNA: TGTGCCAGCAGCAACGTGGCAGGAGTGAATTCACCCCTCCACTTT.

V gene TRBV6-2 or TRBV6-3 combines with J gene TRBJ1-5; D remains ambiguous. The germline V and J ends were trimmed by 3 bases and 5 bases, with 11 bases remaining between them. The CDR3 runs to 14 residues. CDR1 MNHEY and CDR2 SVGEGT come from the germline V gene. CDR3 DNA sequence: TGTGCCAGCAGTTATGGTCAGAACCATCAGCCCCAGCATTTT. Residues: CASSYGQNHQPQHF.

In this sample, this clonotype turned up many times. CDR3 residues: CSVESHTDTQYF. The DNA for the CDR3 is TGCAGCGTTGAATCCCACACAGATACGCAGTATTTT. This chain links TRBV29-1 with TRBJ2-3; D is undetermined. V lost 2 bases to trimming and J lost 2 bases, with 5 bases between them. Per germline, CDR1 SQVTM and CDR2 ANQGSEA. The CDR3 covers 12 residues.

This clonotype was counted ten times or more. The chain employs TRBV6-2 or TRBV6-3 and TRBJ2-5; D perhaps matches TRBD2 (5 bases). The CDR3 covers 13 residues. Germline values: CDR1 MNHEY, CDR2 SVGEGT. The V and J ends lost 6 bases and 2 bases respectively, with 10 bases between them. The CDR3 sequence is CASRDSLQETQYF. The CDR3 DNA reads as TGTGCCAGCAGGGACTCGCTGCAAGAGACCCAGTACTTC.

This clonotype was counted many times. This rearrangement joins TRBV18 to TRBJ2-7, with TRBD1 identical over 10 bases. Germline loops: CDR1 KGHSH, CDR2 LQKENI. CDR3 length: 14 amino acids. J was trimmed by 4 bases and V by 2 bases; bases with no gene match: 2. The CDR3 DNA is TGTGCCAGCTCACCAGGGACAGGGGAGTACGAGCAGTACTTC. Translating it yields CASSPGTGEYEQYF.

This clonotype was observed at least ten times. The chain recombines TRBV7-2 with TRBJ2-1; D is undetermined. Deletions cut 1 base from V and 9 bases from J, with 7 bases between. Germline-derived CDR1 and CDR2 are SGHTA and FQGNSA. The CDR3 contains 12 residues. The CDR3 DNA is TGTGCCAGCAGCTTAGTTGTGGGTGAGCAGTTCTTC. This sequence encodes CASSLVVGEQFF.